Below, 30 T cell receptor beta chains from the same sample are listed, as sequenced in a study of a mutant IDH1 vaccine in newly diagnosed glioma. Time point reported: baseline, week 1 (first vaccination visit). Noted treatment: pre-vaccination baseline after standard-of-care therapy. Assay used: immunoSEQ multiplex PCR; TCRdb lists only in-frame clones, some missing. The sample holds around 37,000 clones, around nine tenths seen once. Sequencing was performed on PBMCs, taken from a glioma patient treated with radiotherapy, temozolomide or both. The receptors stem from a man younger than 35 with glioma.

V is TRBV5-6 and J is TRBJ2-6; no firm D call. The CDR3 runs 16 residues. CDR1 and CDR2 from the germline V gene are SGHDT and YYEEEE. V lost 1 base and J lost 1, with 9 bases in between. The chain's CDR3 is CASSLLVGSGANVLTF. In nucleotides, the CDR3 is TGTGCCAGCAGCTTGTTGGTTGGGTCTGGGGCCAACGTCCTGACTTTC.

This rearrangement joins TRBV4-2 to TRBJ1-6, with a tentative D call TRBD1 (5 bases). CDR3 size: 17 residues. The germline CDR1 and CDR2 sequences are LGHNA and YNFKEQ. Trimming cost V 0 bases and J 10 bases, with 19 bases left between them. The CDR3 is CASSQDEGRGNRSPLHF. The CDR3 region has the DNA TGTGCCAGCAGCCAAGATGAGGGGAGGGGTAATAGGTCACCCCTCCACTTT.

V gene TRBV6-4 combines with J gene TRBJ1-2, with 7 nucleotides matching TRBD1. There are 14 residues in the CDR3. Germline V gene sequence: CDR1 MRHNA, CDR2 SNTAGT. The junction had 5 bases not matched to a gene; V was cut back by 0 bases and J by 7 bases. The CDR3 region is CASSDSGGRSGYTF. The CDR3 coding sequence is TGTGCCAGCAGTGACTCAGGGGGCAGGAGTGGCTACACCTTC.

The gene calls are TRBV6-5 and TRBJ2-3; a weak D match, TRBD1 (5 bases). CDR3 length: 16 amino acids. Looked up from germline, CDR1 is MNHEY and CDR2 is SVGAGI. V lost 0 bases and J lost 2, with 12 bases in between. CDR3 DNA: TGTGCCAGCAGTTACTCGGGCAGGGCACCCACAGATACGCAGTATTTT. This codes for CASSYSGRAPTDTQYF.

V gene TRBV27 combines with J gene TRBJ2-1; no clear D. Germline V lookup: CDR1 MNHEY, CDR2 SMNVEV (reference sequence). The CDR3 is made up of 15 amino acids. With 7 bases removed from V and 0 bases from J, the gap between germline ends came to 13 bases. This CDR3 is CASNRLTSSYNEQFF. CDR3 sequence (DNA): TGTGCCAGCAATCGACTCACGAGCTCCTACAATGAGCAGTTCTTC.

The rearrangement joins TRBV9 to TRBJ2-2, with 7 bases fitting TRBD2. V lost 4 bases, J lost 1 base, and 7 bases stayed unmatched. Germline V CDR1 and CDR2: SGDLS, YYNGEE. The CDR3 covers 16 residues. The CDR3 sequence is CASSPYPGGNTGELFF. For the CDR3, the DNA is TGTGCCAGCAGCCCCTACCCGGGAGGGAACACCGGGGAGCTGTTTTTT.

This sequence joins TRBV5-1 and TRBJ2-2, with a tentative D call TRBD2 (5 bases). With 0 bases removed from V and 3 bases from J, the gap between germline ends came to 12 bases. This CDR3 spans 16 amino acids. Germline V gene sequence: CDR1 SGHRS, CDR2 YFSETQ. CDR3 in DNA: TGCGCCAGCAGCTTGGAGGGAGTAGTGGACACCGGGGAGCTGTTTTTT. It translates to CASSLEGVVDTGELFF. Based on the CDR3 plus reference TRBV5-1 and TRBJ2-2, the full variable domain is KAGVTQTPRYLIKTRGQQVTLSCSPISGHRSVSWYQQTPGQGLQFLFEYFSETQRNKGNFPGRFSGRQFSNSRSEMNVSTLELGDSALYLCASSLEGVVDTGELFFGEGSRLTVL.

V gene TRBV7-2 combines with J gene TRBJ1-2, with 11 positions matching TRBD1. The CDR3 runs to 15 residues. V dropped 6 bases and J dropped 6; count of bases not matched to a gene: 9. CDR1 SGHTA and CDR2 FQGNSA come from the germline V gene. CDR3 residues: CASSLSVGQGDGYTF. The CDR3 DNA is TGTGCCAGCAGTCTGTCGGTGGGACAGGGGGATGGCTACACCTTC.

This rearrangement joins TRBV30 to TRBJ1-1; D is possibly TRBD1 (5 bases). Trimming removed 0 bases at V and 10 bases at J, with 15 bases between. This CDR3 is 13 amino acids long. Germline CDR1 is GTSNPN and CDR2 is SVGIG (reference sequence). Written as DNA, the CDR3 is TGTGCCTGGAGTGTACCGGGACTTGCGGGAGCTTTCTTT. Protein: CAWSVPGLAGAFF. Combining the CDR3 with reference TRBV30 and TRBJ1-1 gives the whole variable domain SQTIHQWPATLVQPVGSPLSLECTVEGTSNPNLYWYRQAAGRGLQLLFYSVGIGQISSEVPQNLSASRPQDRQFILSSKKLLLSDSGFYLCAWSVPGLAGAFFGQGTRLTVV.

The gene calls are TRBV5-6 and TRBJ2-7; D might be TRBD1 or TRBD2, each matching 5 bases. Germline V CDR1 and CDR2: SGHDT, YYEEEE. The CDR3 sequence is 14 residues long. Trimming cost V 3 bases and J 3 bases, with 13 bases left between them. The CDR3 loop is CASSSGRLYYEQYF. The CDR3 DNA reads TGTGCCAGCAGCTCGGGACGGTTGTACTACGAGCAGTACTTC.

CDR3 residues: CASSESGQGVQPQHF. In DNA, the CDR3 is TGTGCCAGCAGTGAGAGTGGGCAGGGGGTTCAGCCCCAGCATTTT. V and J are TRBV6-1 and TRBJ1-5; 7 bases are a match to TRBD1. Germline trimming cut 3 bases from V and 6 bases from J; bases unmatched to any gene: 8. The germline gives CDR1 MNHNS, CDR2 SASEGT. There are 15 residues in the CDR3.

The rearrangement links TRBV25-1 to TRBJ2-1, with unresolved D. CDR1 and CDR2 from the germline V gene are MGHDK and SYGVNS. This CDR3 is 17 amino acids long. V lost 0 bases to trimming and J lost 0 bases, with 12 bases between them. CDR3 bases: TGTGCCAGCAGTGAATATATGGGGTTAACCTCCTACAATGAGCAGTTCTTC. Translating it yields CASSEYMGLTSYNEQFF.

This CDR3 reads CASSIQGTNYGYTF. The DNA of the CDR3 is TGTGCCAGCAGTATTCAGGGAACTAACTATGGCTACACCTTC. The chain combines TRBV28 with TRBJ1-2; D is possibly TRBD1 (5 bases). The CDR3 totals 14 residues. The ends were cut back, 5 bases at V and 0 bases at J, with 10 bases in the middle. CDR1 MDHEN and CDR2 SYDVKM come from the germline V gene.

The chain recombines TRBV9 with TRBJ1-2, with D possibly matching TRBD1 (5 bases). This CDR3 comprises 12 residues. Trimming shortened V by 0 bases and J by 8 bases, and 8 bases separated the two germline ends. CDR1 and CDR2 from the germline V gene are SGDLS and YYNGEE. CDR3 in DNA: TGTGCCAGCAGCGTAGCAGGGTACGGCTACACCTTC. Protein product: CASSVAGYGYTF.

This clone was recorded once. CDR3 loop: CAWSVLGTGVEKLFF. The CDR3 DNA is TGTGCCTGGAGTGTACTCGGGACAGGGGTTGAAAAACTGTTTTTT. The J gene is TRBJ1-4, the V gene TRBV30, with 10 bases lining up with TRBD1. CDR1 and CDR2 from the germline V gene are GTSNPN and SVGIG (reference sequence). The CDR3 loop spans 15 amino acids. V shed 0 bases, J shed 7 bases, and the junction held 5 bases outside the gene matches.

This rearrangement joins TRBV6-1 to TRBJ2-1; maybe TRBD2 (6 bases). The CDR3 sequence is 16 residues long. Germline V lookup: CDR1 MNHNS, CDR2 SASEGT. V was shortened by 1 base and J by 4 bases, with 14 bases between the two germline ends. In DNA, the CDR3 is TGTGCCAGCAGTGAAGAGGCTAGCGCGATATACAATGAGCAGTTCTTC. Protein: CASSEEASAIYNEQFF.

The chain joins TRBV20-1 to TRBJ2-7; tentatively, D is TRBD1 or TRBD2 (5 bases each). Germline V gives CDR1 DFQATT, CDR2 SNEGSKA (reference sequence). The V gene lost 4 bases and the J gene lost 6 bases, with 7 bases spanning the gap. This CDR3 is 10 amino acids long. The CDR3 nucleotides read TGCAGTGCTAAGGGGACCGAGCAGTACTTC. This gives the protein CSAKGTEQYF.

This sequence joins TRBV29-1 and TRBJ1-1; possibly TRBD1 for D (5 bases). The CDR3 consists of 11 residues. The V gene's germline CDR1 is SQVTM and CDR2 ANQGSEA. V lost 4 bases, J lost 3 bases, and 6 bases lay in between. CDR3 in DNA: TGCAGCGTTGGAGGGGACACTGAAGCTTTCTTT. Amino acids: CSVGGDTEAFF.

The V and J genes are TRBV19 and TRBJ1-3; no reliable D call. CDR1 and CDR2 from the germline V gene are LNHDA and SQIVND (reference sequence). Trimming took off 6 bases at V and 2 bases at J, with 5 bases between the two ends. The CDR3 loop spans 12 amino acids. CDR3 DNA sequence: TGTGCCAGTAGCCTCGCTGGAAACACCATATATTTT. As protein: CASSLAGNTIYF.

The V gene is TRBV4-1, the J gene TRBJ1-6; a weak D match, TRBD1 (5 bases). The germline CDR1 and CDR2 sequences are MGHRA and YSYEKL. This CDR3 region has 16 residues. V was pared by 0 bases and J by 7 bases, with 13 bases between. The CDR3 loop is CASSQEYGGPNSPLHF. The CDR3 bases are TGCGCCAGCAGCCAAGAGTATGGGGGTCCGAATTCACCCCTCCACTTT.

This chain joins TRBV5-4 and TRBJ1-1; 8 bases map to TRBD1. The CDR3 has 14 residues. The ends lost 0 bases at V and 10 bases at J; junction bases unmatched: 8. CDR1 is SGHNT and CDR2 is YYREEE in the germline V gene (reference sequence). The chain's CDR3 is CASSLEGAGGRAFF. The CDR3 DNA is TGTGCCAGCAGCTTGGAGGGAGCAGGGGGCAGAGCTTTCTTT. The whole variable domain, remainder taken from reference TRBV5-4 and TRBJ1-1, is ETGVTQSPTHLIKTRGQQVTLRCSSQSGHNTVSWYQQALGQGPQFIFQYYREEENGRGNFPPRFSGLQFPNYSSELNVNALELDDSALYLCASSLEGAGGRAFFGQGTRLTVV.

The chain is built from TRBV7-9 and TRBJ2-7; unclear D gene. Germline V gives CDR1 SEHNR, CDR2 FQNEAQ (reference sequence). The CDR3 is 16 amino acids. V was pared by 4 bases and J by 0 bases, with 16 bases between. The CDR3 protein is CASSSFSGAVSYEQYF. CDR3 bases: TGTGCCAGCAGCTCTTTTTCGGGCGCCGTCTCCTACGAGCAGTACTTC.

This sequence joins TRBV6-5 and TRBJ2-1; TRBD2 might be the D (6 bases). CDR1 and CDR2 from the germline V gene are MNHEY and SVGAGI. The germline V and J ends were trimmed by 2 bases and 5 bases, with 16 bases remaining between them. This CDR3 has 16 residues. CDR3 sequence: CASSYTLTGVNNEQFF. DNA of the CDR3: TGTGCCAGCAGTTACACCCTAACGGGAGTTAACAATGAGCAGTTCTTC.

This rearrangement joins TRBV4-1 to TRBJ2-6; 7 bases are a match to TRBD1. Germline CDR1 and CDR2: MGHRA and YSYEKL. V was pared by 3 bases and J by 2 bases, with 4 bases of the junction left unmatched. The CDR3 length is 16 residues. This CDR3 is CASSHGGQAGANVLTF. The CDR3 DNA reads TGCGCCAGCAGCCATGGTGGACAGGCTGGGGCCAACGTCCTGACTTTC.

The chain links TRBV4-3 to TRBJ2-7; D remains ambiguous. V shed 0 bases and J shed 6 bases, with 15 bases lying between them. This CDR3 contains 15 residues. Per germline, CDR1 LGHNA and CDR2 YSLEER. The CDR3 region has the DNA TGCGCCAGCAGCCAAGATATCGGTCCAGGCCGCGAGCAGTACTTC. Its translation: CASSQDIGPGREQYF.

This clone was seen once. The chain couples TRBV18 to TRBJ1-1; 7 nucleotides align to TRBD1. This CDR3 has 17 residues. CDR1 is KGHSH, CDR2 LQKENI, per germline. V lost 5 bases to trimming and J lost 2 bases; unmatched junction nucleotides: 14. As DNA, the CDR3 is TGTGCCAGCTCATCGACGCAGGGGGTAGGGGGAAACACTGAAGCTTTCTTT. As protein: CASSSTQGVGGNTEAFF.

This clone was seen a single time. The chain recombines TRBV6-4 with TRBJ1-1; no reliable D call. This CDR3 contains 14 residues. The germline CDR1 and CDR2 sequences are MRHNA and SNTAGT. V was clipped by 2 bases and J by 0 bases, with 7 bases between them. The DNA of the CDR3 is TGTGCCAGCAGTGACCTTGGGGTGAACACTGAAGCTTTCTTT. The encoded protein is CASSDLGVNTEAFF.

The chain employs TRBV5-1 and TRBJ1-1, with 8 nucleotides matching TRBD1. The CDR3 sequence is 12 residues long. The junction had 7 bases not matched to a gene; V was cut back by 4 bases and J by 11 bases. Germline V CDR1 and CDR2: SGHRS, YFSETQ. As DNA, the CDR3 is TGCGCCAGCAGCATAAACCAGGGGGCGGCTTTCTTT. Amino acid sequence: CASSINQGAAFF. Together with reference TRBV5-1 and TRBJ1-1, the CDR3 gives the full variable domain: KAGVTQTPRYLIKTRGQQVTLSCSPISGHRSVSWYQQTPGQGLQFLFEYFSETQRNKGNFPGRFSGRQFSNSRSEMNVSTLELGDSALYLCASSINQGAAFFGQGTRLTVV.

The chain is built from TRBV6-1 and TRBJ1-2; D is unresolved. CDR1 is MNHNS and CDR2 is SASEGT in the germline V gene. The V end was cut by 0 bases, the J end by 8 bases, with 13 bases between. CDR3 size: 14 residues. CDR3 region: CASSEAFRGSGYTF. The DNA for the CDR3 is TGTGCCAGCAGTGAAGCGTTTCGGGGTAGCGGCTACACCTTC.

The chain uses TRBV29-1 and TRBJ2-1; D may match TRBD1 or TRBD2 (5 bases each). The CDR3 spans 15 residues. From germline, CDR1 is SQVTM and CDR2 ANQGSEA. V shed 3 bases and J shed 7 bases, with 19 bases lying between them. The CDR3: CSVEGTRPSGNEQFF. The CDR3 nucleotides read TGCAGCGTTGAGGGGACCCGCCCTAGTGGAAATGAGCAGTTCTTC.